This is a list of T cell receptor beta chains from one sample in a study of blood T cell repertoires in COVID-19. Generated by immunoSEQ multiplex PCR, the TCRdb table keeps only in-frame clones and is missing some. The table records more than 70,000 clones, around nine tenths of them present only once. The source material was peripheral blood. Receptors originate from a woman in her forties or fifties in a cohort sampled during active COVID-19. The CDR3 runs from the conserved cysteine through the conserved F or W. A D gene is named only where the DNA matches it firmly. Rows give clone size only sometimes, using once, few, many, or a class for an expanded clone.

j_call | d_call | v_call | clone_size | cdr3_nt | cdr3_aa
TRBJ2-3 | TRBD1 | TRBV10-3 | once | TGTGCCATCAGGGGACAGGGAGGTTCGACAGATACGCAGTATTTT | CAIRGQGGSTDTQYF
TRBJ2-2 | NA | TRBV5-1 | NA | TGCGCCAGCAGCCTAGACGGGGGAACGAACACCGGGGAGCTGTTTTTT | CASSLDGGTNTGELFF
TRBJ1-1 | TRBD1 | TRBV11-3 | NA | TGTGCCAGCAGTCTACAGGGGGCGAGCACTGAAGCTTTCTTT | CASSLQGASTEAFF
TRBJ2-3 | TRBD2 | TRBV27 | NA | TGTGCCAGCAGTTTATTAGCGGGAGCGCGCACAGATACGCAGTATTTT | CASSLLAGARTDTQYF
TRBJ2-4 | TRBD2 | TRBV10-1 | NA | TGCGCCAACAGAAAAGGGGTAGCGGGAGAAATTCAGTACTTC | CANRKGVAGEIQYF
TRBJ1-5 | TRBD1 | TRBV27 | NA | TGTGCCAGCAGTTTATTTGGTGGCCGGGACAGTTATAGCAATCAGCCCCAGCATTTT | CASSLFGGRDSYSNQPQHF
TRBJ2-5 | TRBD2 | TRBV12-5 | NA | TGTGCTAGTGGTTCGCCTAGCGGGGCCGCGTACCAAGAGACCCAGTACTTC | CASGSPSGAAYQETQYF
TRBJ2-1 | TRBD2 | TRBV30 | NA | TGTGCCTGGAGTGTACCCCAGCGGGGATACAATGAGCAGTTCTTC | CAWSVPQRGYNEQFF
TRBJ2-3 | TRBD2 | TRBV5-4 | NA | TGTGCCAGCAGCTTGGGCGGGACTAGCGTTATCACAGATACGCAGTATTTT | CASSLGGTSVITDTQYF
TRBJ1-4 | NA | TRBV11-3 | NA | TGTGCCAGCAGCTTAACGGCGGAGTACAATGAAAAACTGTTTTTT | CASSLTAEYNEKLFF
TRBJ2-5 | TRBD1 | TRBV2 | NA | TGTGCCAGCACCCCGGACAGGTCCGGGGCAGAGACCCAGTACTTC | CASTPDRSGAETQYF
TRBJ1-5 | NA | TRBV30 | NA | TGTGCCTGGAGTGTGGCATCAGGTTCCCAGCCCCAGCATTTT | CAWSVASGSQPQHF
TRBJ2-5 | TRBD2 | TRBV11-1 | once | TGTGCCAGCAGCTTAAAGGGACTAGCTGGAGAGACCCAGTACTTC | CASSLKGLAGETQYF
TRBJ1-4 | NA | TRBV6-1 | NA | TGTGCCAGCAGTGAAACCGGAGTCGGGGAAAAACTGTTTTTT | CASSETGVGEKLFF
TRBJ2-6 | NA | TRBV19 | NA | TGTGCCAGTAGTATTTTGGGACAATCTGGGGCCAACGTCCTGACTTTC | CASSILGQSGANVLTF
TRBJ1-5 | NA | TRBV10-2 | NA | TGCGCCAGCAGTGAGGAGGTAGATCAGCCCCAGCATTTT | CASSEEVDQPQHF
TRBJ2-1 | TRBD2 | TRBV7-3 | NA | TGTGCCAGCAGCCTGAGGACTAGCGGGGTCCATGAGCAGTTCTTC | CASSLRTSGVHEQFF
TRBJ1-1 | NA | TRBV5-5 | NA | TGTGCCAGCAGACAGTTGAACACTGAAGCTTTCTTT | CASRQLNTEAFF
TRBJ2-1 | TRBD2 | TRBV19 | NA | TGTGCCAGCCGCGGCAGCGGGACTGGTTACAATGAGCAGTTCTTC | CASRGSGTGYNEQFF
TRBJ1-3 | NA | TRBV14 | NA | TGTGCCAGCAGCTTCAGTCCCACCGGAAACACCATATATTTT | CASSFSPTGNTIYF
TRBJ2-1 | TRBD2 | TRBV7-9 | NA | TGTGCCAGCAGCCCCGGGACTAGCATAGATGAGCAGTTCTTC | CASSPGTSIDEQFF
TRBJ2-1 | TRBD2 | TRBV5-1 | once | TGCGCCAGCAGCTTGGCACTTACTAGCGTTAATGAGCAGTTCTTC | CASSLALTSVNEQFF
TRBJ1-2 | NA | TRBV18 | NA | TGTGCCAGCTCACGGGAGGGCACGGGCTACACCTTC | CASSREGTGYTF
TRBJ2-5 | TRBD2 | TRBV2 | NA | TGTGCCAGCAGTGAAAGGGTTCGTCTAGCGGGAATGAAGACCCAGTACTTC | CASSERVRLAGMKTQYF
TRBJ1-5 | TRBD1 | TRBV19 | NA | TGTGCCAGTAGTCCGGACAGGGGGTCTCATCAGCCCCAGCATTTT | CASSPDRGSHQPQHF